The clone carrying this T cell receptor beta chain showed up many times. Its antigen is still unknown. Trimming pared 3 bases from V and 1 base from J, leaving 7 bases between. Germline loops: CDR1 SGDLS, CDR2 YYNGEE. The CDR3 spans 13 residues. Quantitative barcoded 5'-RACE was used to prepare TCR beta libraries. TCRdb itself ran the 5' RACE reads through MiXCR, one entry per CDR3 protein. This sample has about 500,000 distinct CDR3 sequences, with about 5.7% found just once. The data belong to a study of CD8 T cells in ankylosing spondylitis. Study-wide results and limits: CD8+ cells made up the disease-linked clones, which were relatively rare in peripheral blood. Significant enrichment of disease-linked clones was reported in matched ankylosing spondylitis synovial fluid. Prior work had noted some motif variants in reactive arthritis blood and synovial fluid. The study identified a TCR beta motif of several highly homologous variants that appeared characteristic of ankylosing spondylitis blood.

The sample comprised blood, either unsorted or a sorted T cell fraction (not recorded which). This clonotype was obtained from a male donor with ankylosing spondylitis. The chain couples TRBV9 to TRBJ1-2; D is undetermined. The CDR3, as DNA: TGTGCCAGCAGCGCCCCGAATAACTATGGCTACACCTTC. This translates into CASSAPNNYGYTF.